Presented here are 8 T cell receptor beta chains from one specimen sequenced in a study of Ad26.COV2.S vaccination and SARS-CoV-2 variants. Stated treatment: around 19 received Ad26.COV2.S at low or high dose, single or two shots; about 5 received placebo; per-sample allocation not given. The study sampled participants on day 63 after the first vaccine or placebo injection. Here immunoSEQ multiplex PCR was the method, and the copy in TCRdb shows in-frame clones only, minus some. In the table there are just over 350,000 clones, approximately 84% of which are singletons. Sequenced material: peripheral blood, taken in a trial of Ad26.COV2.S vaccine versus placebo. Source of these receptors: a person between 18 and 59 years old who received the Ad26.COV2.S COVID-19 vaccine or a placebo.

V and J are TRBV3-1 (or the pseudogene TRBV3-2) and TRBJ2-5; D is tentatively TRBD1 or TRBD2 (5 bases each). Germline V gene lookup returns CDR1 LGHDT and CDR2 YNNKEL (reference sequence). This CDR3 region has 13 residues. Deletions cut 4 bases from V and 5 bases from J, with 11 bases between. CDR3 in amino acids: CASSLRGEETQYF. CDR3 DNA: TGTGCCAGCAGCCTTAGGGGAGAGGAGACCCAGTACTTC.

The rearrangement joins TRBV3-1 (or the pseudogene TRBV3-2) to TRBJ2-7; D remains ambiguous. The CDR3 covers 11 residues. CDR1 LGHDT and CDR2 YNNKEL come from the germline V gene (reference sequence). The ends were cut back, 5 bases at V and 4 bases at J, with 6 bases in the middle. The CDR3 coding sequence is TGTGCCAGCAGCTTACGATACGAGCAGTACTTC. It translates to CASSLRYEQYF.

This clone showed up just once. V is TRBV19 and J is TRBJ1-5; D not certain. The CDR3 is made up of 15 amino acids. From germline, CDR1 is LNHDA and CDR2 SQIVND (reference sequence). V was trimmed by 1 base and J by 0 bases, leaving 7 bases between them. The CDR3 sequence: CASSIVQHSNQPQHF. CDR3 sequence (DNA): TGTGCCAGTAGTATAGTACAGCATAGCAATCAGCCCCAGCATTTT.

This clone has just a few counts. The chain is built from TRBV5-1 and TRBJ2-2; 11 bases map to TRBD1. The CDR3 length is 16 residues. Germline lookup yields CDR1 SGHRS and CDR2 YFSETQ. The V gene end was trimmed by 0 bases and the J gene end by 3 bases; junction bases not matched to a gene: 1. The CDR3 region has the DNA TGCGCCAGCAGCTTGGCGGGACAGGGGGACACCGGGGAGCTGTTTTTT. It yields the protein CASSLAGQGDTGELFF.

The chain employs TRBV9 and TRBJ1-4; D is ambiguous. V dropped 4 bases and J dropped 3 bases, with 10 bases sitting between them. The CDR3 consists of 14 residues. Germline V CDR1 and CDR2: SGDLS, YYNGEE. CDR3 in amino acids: CASSSLGSNEKLFF. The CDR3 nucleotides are TGTGCCAGCAGCTCCTTGGGGTCTAATGAAAAACTGTTTTTT.

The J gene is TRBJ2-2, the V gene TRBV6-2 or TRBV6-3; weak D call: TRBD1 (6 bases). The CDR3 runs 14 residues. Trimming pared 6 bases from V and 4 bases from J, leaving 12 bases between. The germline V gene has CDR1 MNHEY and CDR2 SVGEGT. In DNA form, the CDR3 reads TGTGCCAGCAGCCCGACAGGAGTCACCGGGGAGCTGTTTTTT. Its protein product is CASSPTGVTGELFF.

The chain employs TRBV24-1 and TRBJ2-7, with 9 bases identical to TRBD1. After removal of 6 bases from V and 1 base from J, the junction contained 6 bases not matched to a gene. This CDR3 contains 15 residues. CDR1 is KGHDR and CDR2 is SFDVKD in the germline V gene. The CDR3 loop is CATSYGTGSSYEQYF. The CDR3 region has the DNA TGTGCCACCAGTTATGGGACAGGGTCTTCCTACGAGCAGTACTTC.

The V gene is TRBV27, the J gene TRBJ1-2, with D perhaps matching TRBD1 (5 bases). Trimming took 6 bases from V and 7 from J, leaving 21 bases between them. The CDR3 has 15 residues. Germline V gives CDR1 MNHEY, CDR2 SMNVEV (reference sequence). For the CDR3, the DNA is TGTGCCAGCAGATTGGGGACGGGCCCAGTTGGTGGCTACACCTTC. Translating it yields CASRLGTGPVGGYTF.